This T cell receptor beta chain was identified during a study of blood T cell repertoires in COVID-19. With 2 bases removed from V and 7 bases from J, the gap between germline ends came to 14 bases. Germline CDR1 reads SGHTA; CDR2 reads FQGNSA. The CDR3 is made up of 15 amino acids. Some clones are missing from TCRdb's copy, which holds only in-frame ones; the method was immunoSEQ multiplex PCR. The sample records fewer than 250,000 clones, 80% to 90% being singletons. This chain uses TRBV7-2 with TRBJ1-4; D might be TRBD1 (5 bases). The receptor was derived from a man aged 25-40 years in a cohort exposed to, infected with or recovered from COVID-19 (not recorded which). The sequencing input was PBMCs or T cells enriched from blood (not recorded which). The CDR3 spells CASSLTGFLSEKLFF. The CDR3 DNA reads TGTGCCAGCAGCTTAACAGGATTCCTATCTGAAAAACTGTTTTTT.